A selection of T cell receptor beta chains follows, all from one sample in a study of OX40 agonist ivuxolimab in advanced cancers. Profiled with immunoSEQ multiplex PCR; TCRdb holds only in-frame clones, not every one. The sample has 70,000 or so clones, about nine tenths seen once. Source: CD4+ or CD8+ T cells sorted from blood, taken in a trial of the OX40 agonist ivuxolimab. These receptors were taken from an adult with an advanced solid tumor such as melanoma, head and neck, liver or kidney cancer. The CDR3 runs from the conserved cysteine through the conserved F or W. The D gene is left open where the match is weak. Size is omitted from some rows. Given values are once, few, many or a class for expanded clones.

j_gene	d_gene	v_gene	abundance	CDR3aa	CDR3nt
TRBJ2-5	TRBD1	TRBV4-1	.	CASSLGQGTQETQYF	TGCGCCAGCAGCCTTGGACAGGGGACACAAGAGACCCAGTACTTC
TRBJ1-1	.	TRBV7-8	once	CASSFPVNARSGAFF	TGTGCCAGCAGCTTTCCGGTCAATGCCCGTAGTGGAGCTTTCTTT
TRBJ1-2	.	TRBV6-6	few	CASSSGPTSYGYTF	TGTGCCAGCAGCTCGGGTCCGACTAGCTATGGCTACACCTTC
TRBJ2-7	.	TRBV9	.	CASSAGPSHEQYF	TGTGCCAGCAGCGCCGGGCCCAGCCACGAGCAGTACTTC
TRBJ1-5	.	TRBV11-2	.	CASSLDRGGSQPQHF	TGTGCCAGCAGCTTAGATCGGGGGGGGTCTCAGCCCCAGCATTTT
TRBJ1-2	.	TRBV19	.	CASRGDTDPTNYGYTF	TGTGCCTCTCGGGGGGACACCGATCCCACTAACTATGGCTACACCTTC
TRBJ1-2	.	TRBV28	few	CASRPDRWGYTF	TGTGCCAGCAGACCTGACAGGTGGGGCTACACCTTC
TRBJ2-1	TRBD1	TRBV10-1	.	CASGDSDYNEQFF	TGCGCCAGCGGGGACAGCGACTACAATGAGCAGTTCTTC
TRBJ2-5	.	TRBV13	once	CASSLGLMGQGQETQYF	TGTGCCAGCAGCTTAGGCCTAATGGGGCAGGGCCAAGAGACCCAGTACTTC
TRBJ2-3	TRBD2	TRBV7-2	.	CASSPRSSGGSTQYF	TGTGCCAGCAGCCCGAGGTCTAGCGGGGGTAGTACGCAGTATTTT
TRBJ2-2	TRBD2	TRBV10-2	.	CASSDLAGGGGELFF	TGCGCCAGCAGTGACTTAGCGGGGGGCGGCGGGGAGCTGTTTTTT
TRBJ2-2	TRBD1	TRBV5-1	.	CASSLDRATGELFF	TGCGCCAGCAGCTTAGACAGGGCCACCGGGGAGCTGTTTTTT
TRBJ1-1	.	TRBV29-1	.	CSVVIRGTEAFF	TGCAGCGTTGTTATCAGGGGAACTGAAGCTTTCTTT
TRBJ2-1	.	TRBV7-6	.	CASSTRKDNEQFF	TGTGCCAGCAGCACTAGGAAGGACAATGAGCAGTTCTTC
TRBJ2-7	.	TRBV28	.	CASSLSRQGKDEQYF	TGTGCCAGCAGTTTATCTCGCCAGGGAAAGGACGAGCAGTACTTC
TRBJ2-2	.	TRBV7-9	.	CASSIMGTGELFF	TGTGCCAGCAGCATAATGGGTACCGGGGAGCTGTTTTTT